This entry lists 10 T cell receptor beta chains sequenced from one sample in a study of blood T cell repertoires in COVID-19. Using immunoSEQ multiplex PCR, the repertoire was profiled, and TCRdb retains in-frame clones only, with some absent. The table has about 91,000 clones, roughly three quarters seen once. Sample: peripheral blood. These receptors originate from a woman aged 80 or over with acute or convalescent COVID-19.

The rearrangement links TRBV19 to TRBJ1-5, with TRBD1 matching over 7 bases. The CDR3 is 15 residues long. Germline V gene data show CDR1 as LNHDA and CDR2 as SQIVND (reference sequence). The V segment lost 2 bases and the J segment 1 base; nucleotides outside the gene matches: 2. The CDR3 sequence is CASSIRTGSNQPQHF. In nucleotides, the CDR3 is TGTGCCAGTAGTATAAGGACAGGCAGCAATCAGCCCCAGCATTTT.

The chain employs TRBV2 and TRBJ1-3; 7 bases align to TRBD1. CDR3 length equals 16 residues. CDR1 is SNHLY, CDR2 FYNNEI, per germline. The V and J ends lost 6 bases and 0 bases, in that order; junction bases with no gene match: 8. The CDR3 DNA reads TGTGCCAGCAGCAAATTAGGGGGCCTCTCTGGAAACACCATATATTTT. Translation gives CASSKLGGLSGNTIYF.

The chain carries TRBV12-5 and TRBJ2-1; TRBD2 agrees at 11 bases. The germline CDR1 and CDR2 sequences are LGHNT and FRNRAP. Trimming removed 1 base from V and 5 bases from J; junction bases left unmatched: 4. The CDR3 sequence is 16 residues long. The CDR3 reads CASGLATSGGNNEQFF. CDR3 DNA: TGTGCTAGTGGTTTGGCCACTAGCGGGGGCAACAATGAGCAGTTCTTC. The whole variable domain, filled in from reference TRBV12-5 and TRBJ2-1, reads DARVTQTPRHKVTEMGQEVTMRCQPILGHNTVFWYRQTMMQGLELLAYFRNRAPLDDSGMPKDRFSAEMPDATLATLKIQPSEPRDSAVYFCASGLATSGGNNEQFFGPGTRLTVL.

The chain has TRBV27 and TRBJ1-2, with TRBD1 identical over 8 bases. The CDR3 is made up of 13 amino acids. Unmatched junction bases numbered 10, after V lost 8 bases and J lost 8 bases. Germline CDR1 is MNHEY and CDR2 is SMNVEV (reference sequence). In DNA form, the CDR3 reads TGTGCCAGCGGGCGACAGGGGTGGTCGGGCTACACCTTC. Residues: CASGRQGWSGYTF.

The V call is TRBV7-2, the J call TRBJ2-7; TRBD2 agrees at 12 bases. Per the germline V gene, CDR1 is SGHTA and CDR2 is FQGNSA. Trimming took 5 bases from V and 4 from J; bases not matched to a gene: 9. The CDR3 contains 16 residues. The CDR3 nucleotides read TGTGCCAGCAGCCCAGGGACTAGCGGGTATGGATACGAGCAGTACTTC. Its translation: CASSPGTSGYGYEQYF.

This clone has a single count. The chain links TRBV24-1 to TRBJ2-4; D not certain. V was clipped by 3 bases and J by 6 bases, with 8 bases between them. The CDR3 sequence is 13 residues long. Per the germline V gene, CDR1 is KGHDR and CDR2 is SFDVKD. CDR3 nucleotide sequence: TGTGCCACCAGTGATCCGCCGGGAAACATTCAGTACTTC. This codes for CATSDPPGNIQYF.

This clone was seen only once. V usage is TRBV3-1 (or the pseudogene TRBV3-2) and J usage is TRBJ2-4; no clear D gene. This CDR3 has 14 amino acids. CDR1 is LGHDT and CDR2 is YNNKEL in the germline V gene (reference sequence). Trimming left V 1 base short and J 4 bases short, with 8 bases between. CDR3 coding DNA: TGTGCCAGCAGCCAAGCGGCCGGGAAAAACATTCAGTACTTC. The encoded protein is CASSQAAGKNIQYF.

V and J are TRBV30 and TRBJ1-5; 10 bases fit TRBD1. CDR1 GTSNPN and CDR2 SVGIG come from the germline V gene (reference sequence). J was trimmed by 7 bases and V by 2 bases; bases with no gene match: 11. This CDR3 is built from 16 residues. CDR3 DNA sequence: TGTGCCTGGAGTTCACCGGACAGGGGGTACGGACAGCCCCAGCATTTT. Residues: CAWSSPDRGYGQPQHF.

In its sample, this clone was seen a few times. The chain links TRBV7-2 to TRBJ1-2; D remains unclear. The CDR3 length is 15 residues. From germline, CDR1 is SGHTA and CDR2 FQGNSA. V lost 1 base, J lost 2 bases, and 11 bases lay in between. This CDR3 reads CASSLVGRQNYGYTF. CDR3 sequence (DNA): TGTGCCAGCAGCTTAGTTGGCAGGCAGAACTATGGCTACACCTTC.

V usage is TRBV7-9 and J usage is TRBJ2-1; 9 bases are shared with TRBD2. This CDR3 has 14 amino acids. The V gene's germline CDR1 is SEHNR and CDR2 FQNEAQ (reference sequence). With V trimmed by 3 bases and J by 9 bases, 6 bases remained unmatched. The CDR3 sequence: CASSFSGSRGEQFF. The CDR3 nucleotides read TGTGCCAGCAGCTTTAGCGGGAGTCGGGGTGAGCAGTTCTTC. The full variable domain, with the rest looked up from reference TRBV7-9 and TRBJ2-1, is DTGVSQNPRHKITKRGQNVTFRCDPISEHNRLYWYRQTLGQGPEFLTYFQNEAQLEKSRLLSDRFSAERPKGSFSTLEIQRTEQGDSAMYLCASSFSGSRGEQFFGPGTRLTVL.